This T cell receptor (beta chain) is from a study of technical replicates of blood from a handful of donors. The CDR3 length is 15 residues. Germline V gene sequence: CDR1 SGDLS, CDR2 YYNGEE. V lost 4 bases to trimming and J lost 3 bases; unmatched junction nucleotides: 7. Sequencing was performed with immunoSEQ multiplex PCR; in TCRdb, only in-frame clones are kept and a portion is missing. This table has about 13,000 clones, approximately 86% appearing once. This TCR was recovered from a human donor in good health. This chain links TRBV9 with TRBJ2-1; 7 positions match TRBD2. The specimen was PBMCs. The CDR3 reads CASSLGGVSYNEQFF. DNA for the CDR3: TGTGCCAGCAGCTTGGGGGGGGTAAGCTACAATGAGCAGTTCTTC.